The rows below give T cell receptor beta chains drawn from one sample of a study of T cells in Graves' hyperthyroidism and ophthalmopathy. TCRdb passed the multiplex PCR reads through MiXCR, listing each CDR3 protein once. The repertoire holds around 270,000 distinct CDR3 sequences, roughly 19% seen once, with approximately 37% in the top ten. Sequenced sample: blood. These receptors were collected from a man between 45 and 60 years old with Graves' ophthalmopathy. Both conserved end residues are part of each CDR3. The order of the fields is CDR3 DNA, CDR3 protein, V gene, J gene, D gene, clone size, CDR3 length. A D gene is named only where the DNA matches it firmly. Some rows mark clone size as missing; the rest say once, few, many or name a class of expanded clone.

CDR3nt: TGTGCCAGCAGTGGGGACAGGGCTCATTCGCCCCTCCACTTT
CDR3aa: CASSGDRAHSPLHF
v_gene: TRBV6-1
j_gene: TRBJ1-6
d_gene: TRBD1
abundance: NA
len: 14

CDR3nt: TGTGCCAGCAGCCGACCGGGACAACGAGTAGCGGGAGGGTCCTACGAGCAGTACTTC
CDR3aa: CASSRPGQRVAGGSYEQYF
v_gene: TRBV4-2
j_gene: TRBJ2-7
d_gene: TRBD2
abundance: few
len: 19

CDR3nt: TGTGCCAGCAGCCAAGACCCTAGCGGACCGGAGCAGTTCTTC
CDR3aa: CASSQDPSGPEQFF
v_gene: TRBV14
j_gene: TRBJ2-1
d_gene: TRBD2
abundance: once
len: 14

CDR3nt: TGTGCCAGCAGCTTGTCTAGCGGGAGAACAGATACGCAGTATTTT
CDR3aa: CASSLSSGRTDTQYF
v_gene: TRBV7-6
j_gene: TRBJ2-3
d_gene: TRBD2
abundance: many
len: 15

CDR3nt: TGCAGTGCTAGAGATCGGGGCCTATACTCGTCACGTCGTGGTACGCAGTATTTT
CDR3aa: CSARDRGLYSSRRGTQYF
v_gene: TRBV20-1
j_gene: TRBJ2-3
d_gene: NA
abundance: many
len: 18

CDR3nt: TGCAGCGTTGAAGATAAGAGGACTAGCGGCTCCTACGAGCAGTACTTC
CDR3aa: CSVEDKRTSGSYEQYF
v_gene: TRBV29-1
j_gene: TRBJ2-7
d_gene: TRBD2
abundance: NA
len: 16

CDR3nt: TGCAGTGCTAGGGAGGGGTCTGATTACACTGAAGCTTTCTTT
CDR3aa: CSAREGSDYTEAFF
v_gene: TRBV20-1
j_gene: TRBJ1-1
d_gene: NA
abundance: many
len: 14

CDR3nt: TGTGCCAGCTCACCTCTAAGACAGGGTACCACAGATACGCAGTATTTT
CDR3aa: CASSPLRQGTTDTQYF
v_gene: TRBV18
j_gene: TRBJ2-3
d_gene: TRBD1
abundance: NA
len: 16

CDR3nt: TGTGCCAGCAGTTACCCACGGACAGGGGGTGGGAACTATGGCTACACCTTC
CDR3aa: CASSYPRTGGGNYGYTF
v_gene: TRBV6-2/TRBV6-3
j_gene: TRBJ1-2
d_gene: TRBD1
abundance: many
len: 17

CDR3nt: TGTGCCAGCAGCTTGGATGGGGATATGAACACTGAAGCTTTCTTT
CDR3aa: CASSLDGDMNTEAFF
v_gene: TRBV5-4
j_gene: TRBJ1-1
d_gene: NA
abundance: NA
len: 15

CDR3nt: TGCGGTATGCAGGGAGTTGGCGAGCAGTACTTC
CDR3aa: CGMQGVGEQYF
v_gene: TRBV20-1
j_gene: TRBJ2-7
d_gene: NA
abundance: few
len: 11

CDR3nt: TGTGCCAGCAGCTTAGTAGTGGACAGACAAGAGACCCAGTACTTC
CDR3aa: CASSLVVDRQETQYF
v_gene: TRBV7-9
j_gene: TRBJ2-5
d_gene: NA
abundance: few
len: 15

CDR3nt: TGTGCCAGCAGCTTAGTGATCCGCGAGCAGTACTTC
CDR3aa: CASSLVIREQYF
v_gene: TRBV11-2
j_gene: TRBJ2-7
d_gene: NA
abundance: many
len: 12

CDR3nt: TGTGCCAGCAGTTTAGTGGAGGGGCCAGCCTACAATGAGCAGTTCTTC
CDR3aa: CASSLVEGPAYNEQFF
v_gene: TRBV28
j_gene: TRBJ2-1
d_gene: NA
abundance: NA
len: 16

CDR3nt: TGTGCCAGCAGTTTATCCCTCCGGACAGGGAACCAAGAGACCCAGTACTTC
CDR3aa: CASSLSLRTGNQETQYF
v_gene: TRBV27
j_gene: TRBJ2-5
d_gene: TRBD1
abundance: many
len: 17

CDR3nt: TGTGCCAGCAGTAAGGGAGGGGGGGGCGCAGGAAACACCATATATTTT
CDR3aa: CASSKGGGGAGNTIYF
v_gene: TRBV2
j_gene: TRBJ1-3
d_gene: NA
abundance: NA
len: 16

CDR3nt: TGTGCCAGCACCCCCCGGGGGGACACTGAAGCTTTCTTT
CDR3aa: CASTPRGDTEAFF
v_gene: TRBV4-2
j_gene: TRBJ1-1
d_gene: NA
abundance: few
len: 13

CDR3nt: TGTGCCAGCAGTTCTGGACGCCGCACAGATACGCAGTATTTT
CDR3aa: CASSSGRRTDTQYF
v_gene: TRBV28
j_gene: TRBJ2-3
d_gene: NA
abundance: few
len: 14

CDR3nt: TGTGCCAGCAGCTTTGGTCGGGACGCTAGCACAGATACGCAGTATTTT
CDR3aa: CASSFGRDASTDTQYF
v_gene: TRBV5-4
j_gene: TRBJ2-3
d_gene: NA
abundance: few
len: 16

CDR3nt: TGTGCCAGCAGTGACATCGGGGAAGGGGAGCAGTACTTC
CDR3aa: CASSDIGEGEQYF
v_gene: TRBV6-1
j_gene: TRBJ2-7
d_gene: NA
abundance: NA
len: 13

CDR3nt: TGTGCCAGCAGCTTACGAGGCGCCTACGAGCAGTACTTC
CDR3aa: CASSLRGAYEQYF
v_gene: TRBV7-6
j_gene: TRBJ2-7
d_gene: NA
abundance: NA
len: 13

CDR3nt: TGTGTCACCAGCAGAGATCATGTGGGCTCTGGGGCCAACGTCCTGACTTTC
CDR3aa: CVTSRDHVGSGANVLTF
v_gene: TRBV15
j_gene: TRBJ2-6
d_gene: NA
abundance: NA
len: 17

CDR3nt: TGTGCCAGCAGCTTACCAGGCCGGGCGAATGGCTACACCTTC
CDR3aa: CASSLPGRANGYTF
v_gene: TRBV7-9
j_gene: TRBJ1-2
d_gene: NA
abundance: NA
len: 14

CDR3nt: TGTGCCAGCAGCGAAGGACAGCCCCCGACCTACGAGCAGTACTTC
CDR3aa: CASSEGQPPTYEQYF
v_gene: TRBV7-2
j_gene: TRBJ2-7
d_gene: NA
abundance: many
len: 15

CDR3nt: TGTGCCAGCAGCCAGGACAGGGCCACTGAAGCTTTCTTT
CDR3aa: CASSQDRATEAFF
v_gene: TRBV11-1
j_gene: TRBJ1-1
d_gene: TRBD1
abundance: many
len: 13

CDR3nt: TGTGCCACCAGCCGGGACAGGGTCGACAATGAGCAGTTCTTC
CDR3aa: CATSRDRVDNEQFF
v_gene: TRBV15
j_gene: TRBJ2-1
d_gene: TRBD1
abundance: NA
len: 14

CDR3nt: TGTGCCAGTACCCGGGGGGCGCCCGGAAACACCATATATTTT
CDR3aa: CASTRGAPGNTIYF
v_gene: TRBV19
j_gene: TRBJ1-3
d_gene: NA
abundance: few
len: 14